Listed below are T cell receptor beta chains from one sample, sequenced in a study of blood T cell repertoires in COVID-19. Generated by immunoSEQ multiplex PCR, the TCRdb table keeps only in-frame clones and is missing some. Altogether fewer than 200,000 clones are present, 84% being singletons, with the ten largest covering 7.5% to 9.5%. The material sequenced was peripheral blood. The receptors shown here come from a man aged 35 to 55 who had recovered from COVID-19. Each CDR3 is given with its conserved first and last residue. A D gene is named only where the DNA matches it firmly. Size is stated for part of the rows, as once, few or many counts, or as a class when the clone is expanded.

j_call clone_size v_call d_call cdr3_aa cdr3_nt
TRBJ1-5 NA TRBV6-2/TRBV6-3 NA CASSLWAQISDNQPQHF TGTGCCAGCAGTTTGTGGGCTCAAATCTCCGACAATCAGCCCCAGCATTTT
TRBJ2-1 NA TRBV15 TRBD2 CATSRTTGLTNEQFF TGTGCCACCAGCAGAACGACGGGACTAACGAATGAGCAGTTCTTC
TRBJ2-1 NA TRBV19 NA CASSIDPWTINEQFF TGTGCCAGTAGTATAGATCCCTGGACAATCAATGAGCAGTTCTTC
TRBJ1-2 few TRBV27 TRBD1 CASSWGQENGYTF TGTGCCAGCAGTTGGGGACAGGAGAATGGCTACACCTTC
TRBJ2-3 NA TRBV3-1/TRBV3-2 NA CASSQETRSGSDTQYF TGTGCCAGCAGCCAAGAGACGAGGTCTGGGTCAGATACGCAGTATTTT
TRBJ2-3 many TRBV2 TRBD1 CASSSTRGRADTQYF TGTGCCAGCAGTTCGACCAGGGGGCGCGCAGATACGCAGTATTTT
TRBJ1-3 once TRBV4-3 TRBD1 CASADRGSDIYF TGCGCCAGCGCGGACAGGGGGTCAGACATATATTTT
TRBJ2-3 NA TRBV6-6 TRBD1 CASSRQGADTQYF TGTGCCAGCAGCCGACAGGGCGCAGATACGCAGTATTTT
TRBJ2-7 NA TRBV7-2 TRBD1 CASSSNRGISYEQYF TGTGCCAGCAGCTCGAACAGGGGGATCTCCTACGAGCAGTACTTC
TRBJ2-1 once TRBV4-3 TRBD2 CASSQRSSGVYNEQFF TGCGCCAGCAGCCAAAGGTCTAGCGGGGTTTATAATGAGCAGTTCTTC
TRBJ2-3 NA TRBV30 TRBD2 CAWSPSSGGAGDTQYF TGTGCCTGGAGTCCGTCTAGCGGGGGGGCGGGAGATACGCAGTATTTT
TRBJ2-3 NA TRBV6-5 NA CASSYSNARAEQYF TGTGCCAGCAGTTACAGCAACGCCAGGGCGGAGCAGTATTTT
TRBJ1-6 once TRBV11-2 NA CASRQISGRSYNSPLHF TGTGCCAGCAGGCAAATCTCAGGGCGCTCCTATAATTCACCCCTCCACTTT
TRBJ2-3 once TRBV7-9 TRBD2 CASSLGLAGVTDTQYF TGTGCCAGCAGCTTAGGCCTAGCGGGAGTGACAGATACGCAGTATTTT
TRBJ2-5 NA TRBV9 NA CASSVDLAVKTQYF TGTGCCAGCAGCGTAGATCTAGCTGTGAAGACCCAGTACTTC
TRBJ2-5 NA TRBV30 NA CAWSWGWRETQYF TGTGCCTGGAGTTGGGGTTGGAGGGAGACCCAGTACTTC
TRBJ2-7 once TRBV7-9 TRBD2 CASSLGGGGREYEQYF TGTGCCAGCAGCTTAGGTGGCGGGGGGCGGGAGTACGAGCAGTACTTC
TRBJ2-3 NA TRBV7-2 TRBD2 CASSLAFREGPYF TGTGCCAGCAGCTTAGCGTTTCGGGAGGGCCCGTATTTT
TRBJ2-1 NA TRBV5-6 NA CASSLELYYNEQFF TGTGCCAGCAGCTTGGAACTTTACTACAATGAGCAGTTCTTC
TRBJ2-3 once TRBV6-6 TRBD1 CASRDRVGFVDTQYF TGTGCCAGCAGGGACAGGGTCGGATTTGTAGATACGCAGTATTTT
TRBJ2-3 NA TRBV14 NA CASSKGLLARSTDTQYF TGTGCCAGCAGCAAAGGACTATTAGCGAGAAGCACAGATACGCAGTATTTT
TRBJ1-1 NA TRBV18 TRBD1 CASSPDRAGAEAFF TGTGCCAGCTCTCCGGACAGGGCGGGGGCTGAAGCTTTCTTT
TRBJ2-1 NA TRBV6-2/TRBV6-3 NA CASSDLTGNEQFF TGTGCCAGCAGTGACCTAACAGGGAACGAGCAGTTCTTC
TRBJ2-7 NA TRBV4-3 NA CASSQKHGLDSSPYEQYF TGCGCCAGCAGCCAAAAGCACGGTCTTGATTCTTCCCCCTACGAGCAGTACTTC
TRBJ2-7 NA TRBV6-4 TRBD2 CASLGRGCNEQYF TGTGCCAGCCTAGGGAGGGGTTGCAACGAGCAGTACTTC
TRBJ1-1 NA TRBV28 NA CASSRTKTGITEAFF TGTGCCAGCAGCCGAACAAAAACAGGGATCACTGAAGCTTTCTTT
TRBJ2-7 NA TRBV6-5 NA CASSLDSYEQYF TGTGCCAGCAGTCTGGACAGCTACGAGCAGTACTTC
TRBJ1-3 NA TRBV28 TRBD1 CASSRTGSSLPHGNTIYF TGTGCCAGCAGCCGGACAGGGTCGTCCCTTCCTCATGGAAACACCATATATTTT
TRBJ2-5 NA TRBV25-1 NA CASSEWGGGETQYF TGTGCCAGCAGTGAATGGGGGGGCGGCGAGACCCAGTACTTC
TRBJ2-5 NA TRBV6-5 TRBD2 CASSYSGTSDETQYF TGTGCCAGCAGTTACTCCGGGACTAGCGATGAGACCCAGTACTTC
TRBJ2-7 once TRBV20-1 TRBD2 CSASRAGGYEQYF TGCAGTGCTAGTAGAGCGGGAGGGTACGAGCAGTACTTC
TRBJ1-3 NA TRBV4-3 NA CASSQDRTSSGNTIYF TGCGCCAGCAGCCAAGATCGTACGAGCTCTGGAAACACCATATATTTT
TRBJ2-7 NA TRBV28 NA CASSPEARPSEQYF TGTGCCAGCAGCCCCGAGGCCCGACCGTCCGAGCAGTACTTC
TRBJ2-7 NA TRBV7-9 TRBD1 CASRQSTGTGEQYF TGTGCCAGCAGACAATCGACAGGGACGGGCGAGCAGTACTTC
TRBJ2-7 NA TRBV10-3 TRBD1 CAITEGASYEQYF TGTGCCATCACCGAGGGGGCCTCCTACGAGCAGTACTTC
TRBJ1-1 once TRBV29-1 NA CSVRKELNTEAFF TGCAGCGTTCGCAAGGAGTTGAACACTGAAGCTTTCTTT
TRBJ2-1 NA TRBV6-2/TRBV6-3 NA CASSLNNNEQFF TGTGCCAGCAGTTTGAACAACAATGAGCAGTTCTTC
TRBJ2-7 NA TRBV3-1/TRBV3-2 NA CASSQVALATYEQYF TGTGCCAGCAGCCAAGTAGCGCTAGCAACCTACGAGCAGTACTTC
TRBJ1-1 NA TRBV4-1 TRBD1 CASSSGTGSEAFF TGCGCCAGCAGCTCCGGGACAGGGTCTGAAGCTTTCTTT
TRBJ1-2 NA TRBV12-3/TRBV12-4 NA CASSLAGPGGYTF TGTGCCAGCAGTTTGGCAGGGCCAGGTGGCTACACCTTC
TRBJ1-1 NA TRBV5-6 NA CASSPRQVNTEAFF TGTGCCAGCAGCCCTAGACAGGTGAACACTGAAGCTTTCTTT
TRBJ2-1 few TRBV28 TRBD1 CASLTGGNNEQFF TGTGCCAGCTTGACAGGGGGGAACAATGAGCAGTTCTTC
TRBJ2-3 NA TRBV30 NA CAWSVGVLRDTQYF TGTGCCTGGAGTGTAGGGGTGCTCAGAGATACGCAGTATTTT
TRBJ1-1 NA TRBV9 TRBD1 CASSFGTVNTEAFF TGTGCCAGCAGCTTCGGGACAGTGAACACTGAAGCTTTCTTT
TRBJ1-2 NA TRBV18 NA CASSPPRDGVSYTF TGTGCCAGCTCACCACCGCGGGACGGGGTTAGCTACACCTTC
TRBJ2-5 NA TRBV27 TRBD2 CASSQRTSGVAQYF TGTGCCAGCAGTCAACGGACTAGCGGGGTGGCCCAGTACTTC
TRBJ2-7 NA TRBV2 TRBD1 CASSSTGNYHEQYF TGTGCCAGCAGCTCGACAGGGAATTACCACGAGCAGTACTTC
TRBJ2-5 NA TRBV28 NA CASSLTVERWETQYF TGTGCCAGCAGTTTGACAGTCGAACGTTGGGAGACCCAGTACTTC
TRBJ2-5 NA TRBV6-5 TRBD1 CASSLQGAGETQYF TGTGCCAGCAGCTTACAGGGGGCGGGGGAGACCCAGTACTTC
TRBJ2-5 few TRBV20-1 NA CSALAWETQYF TGCAGTGCTTTAGCTTGGGAGACCCAGTACTTC
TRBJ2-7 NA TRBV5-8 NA CASSTPVNYYEQYF TGTGCCAGCAGCACACCTGTCAATTACTACGAGCAGTACTTC
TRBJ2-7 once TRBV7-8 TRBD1 CASSLALGDSYEQYF TGTGCCAGCAGCTTAGCGTTGGGGGACAGCTACGAGCAGTACTTC
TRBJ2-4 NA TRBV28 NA CASSFRNIQYF TGTGCCAGCAGTTTCCGAAACATTCAGTACTTC
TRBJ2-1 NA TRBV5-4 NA CASSLAHGDEQFF TGTGCCAGCAGCTTGGCCCACGGTGATGAGCAGTTCTTC
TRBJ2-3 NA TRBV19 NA CASSTAPTDTQYF TGTGCCAGTAGTACCGCGCCCACAGATACGCAGTATTTT